This T cell receptor (beta chain) was retrieved from a study of CD8 T cells in ankylosing spondylitis. This clonotype was seen more than once but under ten times. What it binds is unknown. TCRdb re-analysed the 5' RACE reads in MiXCR, keeping a single row per CDR3 protein. This sample has under 250,000 distinct CDR3 sequences, with roughly 32% found just once. The CDR3 loop spans 15 amino acids. V was pared by 6 bases and J by 5 bases, with 14 bases between. Regarding the study as a whole: The authors reported significant enrichment of disease-linked clones in matched ankylosing spondylitis synovial fluid. Ankylosing spondylitis blood appeared to be characterized by a TCR beta motif of eight highly homologous variants. Within peripheral blood, clones linked to disease were CD8+ and relatively rare.

The TCR was taken from a male donor with ankylosing spondylitis or in good health (not recorded which). The chain employs TRBV12-3 or TRBV12-4 and TRBJ1-6; D not certain. The sequencing input was blood, either unsorted or a sorted T cell fraction (not recorded which). The CDR3 DNA is TGTGCCAGCAGCCCGGGATATCTTAATAATTCACCCCTCCACTTT. This translates into CASSPGYLNNSPLHF.